This entry concerns a single T cell receptor (beta chain). The sample comes from a study of blood T cell repertoires in COVID-19. Study summary: The samples span acute and convalescent COVID-19 from the United States, Italy and Spain. The cDNA or gDNA used as material had been derived from T cells, B-cell-depleted T cells, or PBMCs.

Patients in Seattle were enrolled during active infection, then followed longitudinally. The V gene's germline CDR1 is SNHLY and CDR2 FYNNEI. The CDR3 covers 14 residues. V was shortened by 6 bases and J by 1 base, with 9 bases between the two germline ends. Original processing methods: Amplified reference gene primers provided the basis for estimating nucleated cell counts. Some clones are missing from TCRdb's copy, which holds only in-frame ones; the method was immunoSEQ multiplex PCR. V and J calls and clone size follow that table, whereas D and trimming were derived from the DNA. The table includes approximately 210,000 clones, roughly 80% detected once.

The sample taken for sequencing was peripheral blood. The receptor was derived from a man aged 55 to 70 with COVID-19, enrolled during active disease. The chain employs TRBV2 and TRBJ2-2, with D uncertain. The CDR3 nucleotides are TGTGCCAGCAGCGCCGACATGAACACCGGGGAGCTGTTTTTT. Its translation: CASSADMNTGELFF.